The sequence of this TCR beta chain was determined in a study of shared clonotypes between healthy human individuals. Broader study findings: Estimated richness values were generally larger in naive subsets than in memory subsets.

With regard to this clone: What it recognizes is unknown.

Measured with immunoSEQ multiplex PCR; TCRdb has only the in-frame clones, and not every one. The repertoire includes 1.6 million or so clones, 98% of them detected once, and around 0.33% sits in the top ten. The sequenced sample consisted of naive CD4+ T cells sorted from blood. This sample's subset: CD45RA+ positively selected. The sequence derives from a man in his thirties or forties in good health.

The CDR3: CASSIRRGAGGPADTQYF. CDR3 DNA sequence: TGTGCCAGTAGTATAAGGAGAGGGGCGGGAGGCCCGGCAGATACGCAGTATTTT. This chain uses TRBV19 with TRBJ2-3, with 8 nucleotides matching TRBD2. The V and J ends lost 2 bases and 4 bases, in that order; junction bases with no gene match: 14. The CDR3 covers 18 residues. Germline loops: CDR1 LNHDA, CDR2 SQIVND (reference sequence).